The source of this T cell receptor beta chain is a study of T cell responses to AZD1222 COVID-19 vaccine. Data came from immunoSEQ multiplex PCR; TCRdb stores just in-frame clones and leaves some out. The table lists under 200,000 clones, around 89% of them singletons. The V gene's germline CDR1 is SGHRS and CDR2 YFSETQ. The CDR3 has 15 amino acids. V shed 0 bases and J shed 3 bases, with 10 bases lying between them. This chain connects TRBV5-1 to TRBJ2-1; D possibly corresponds to TRBD1 (6 bases). The TCR originated in an adult who received the AZD1222 COVID-19 vaccine. Here the sequenced sample was peripheral blood, taken 28 days after the second AZD1222 dose. The CDR3 spells CASSLVGQGYNEQFF. CDR3 sequence (DNA): TGCGCCAGCAGCTTGGTGGGACAAGGCTACAATGAGCAGTTCTTC.